Following are 24 T cell receptor beta chains from one sample sequenced in a study of CD8+ T cells in alopecia areata. Following RNA extraction, reverse transcription yielded cDNA that acted as the sequencing template. The table came from immunoSEQ multiplex PCR; TCRdb's copy has only in-frame clones and leaves some out. This repertoire shows 120,000 or so clones, approximately 38% found once; its top ten account for over 3%. The source material was CD4+ T cells sorted from blood. The receptors here all came from a human donor with alopecia areata.

This clone appeared a few times. The chain employs TRBV4-3 and TRBJ2-5; 11 bases are shared with TRBD2. The trim removed 3 bases at V and 3 bases at J, leaving 18 bases unmatched. CDR3 length: 20 amino acids. Germline V lookup: CDR1 LGHNA, CDR2 YSLEER. The CDR3 spells CASSQIFPAPTSGSEETQYF. The CDR3 DNA is TGCGCCAGCAGCCAGATTTTCCCGGCCCCTACTAGCGGGAGTGAAGAGACCCAGTACTTC.

V is TRBV6-5 and J is TRBJ2-5; 9 bases are shared with TRBD1. The germline gives CDR1 MNHEY, CDR2 SVGAGI. V was pared by 11 bases and J by 5 bases, with 15 bases of the junction left unmatched. There are 15 residues in the CDR3. The CDR3 region is CAVRRGQGIQETQYF. Here the CDR3 DNA reads TGTGCCGTCCGAAGGGGACAGGGTATTCAGGAGACCCAGTACTTC.

The DNA for the CDR3 is TGCGCCAGCAGCCAAGATCCGGGCTGGCGTTTTGAGCAGTTCTTC. Encoded protein: CASSQDPGWRFEQFF. The V and J genes are TRBV4-3 and TRBJ2-1; D remains unclear. This CDR3 has 15 amino acids. V lost 0 bases to trimming and J lost 9 bases, with 15 bases between them. The germline V gene encodes CDR1 LGHNA and CDR2 YSLEER.

This clone was seen more than once but under ten times. The V and J genes are TRBV4-2 and TRBJ2-7; 13 bases map to TRBD2. Trimming removed 3 bases from V and 3 bases from J; junction bases left unmatched: 8. CDR1 is LGHNA and CDR2 is YNFKEQ in the germline V gene. The CDR3 has 17 residues. CDR3 protein: CASSQVSTSGGNYEQYF. The CDR3 region has the DNA TGTGCCAGCAGCCAGGTTTCGACTAGCGGGGGGAACTACGAGCAGTACTTC.

This clone was seen a handful of times. In nucleotides, the CDR3 is TGTGCCATCAGTGAGTCGACAGGGAAGCGGCCCGAGCAGTACTTC. It translates to CAISESTGKRPEQYF. The chain links TRBV10-3 to TRBJ2-7; TRBD1 agrees at 7 bases. There are 15 residues in the CDR3. The V gene's germline CDR1 is ENHRY and CDR2 SYGVKD. V trimming: 0 bases; J trimming: 6 bases; junction bases outside the gene matches: 8.

The table lists this clone with a few counts. The same CDR3 is also encoded by other DNA sequences in this sample. The rearrangement uses TRBV7-9 and TRBJ1-1, with D possibly matching TRBD1 (5 bases). This CDR3 region has 14 residues. The V and J ends lost 1 base and 1 base respectively, with 7 bases between them. Germline V lookup: CDR1 SEHNR, CDR2 FQNEAQ (reference sequence). DNA for the CDR3: TGTGCCAGCAGCTTAGGTCAGGGGAACACTGAAGCTTTCTTT. The encoded protein is CASSLGQGNTEAFF.

V and J are TRBV5-6 and TRBJ2-5; D remains unclear. The CDR3 has 13 amino acids. The V end was cut by 0 bases, the J end by 6 bases, with 9 bases between. The germline V gene encodes CDR1 SGHDT and CDR2 YYEEEE. In DNA, the CDR3 is TGTGCCAGCAGCTTGGGACCGGCCCAGACCCAGTACTTC. This encodes CASSLGPAQTQYF.

This clone occurred a few times. V gene TRBV28 combines with J gene TRBJ2-3; TRBD2 agrees at 8 bases. This CDR3 contains 14 residues. Germline loops: CDR1 MDHEN, CDR2 SYDVKM. With 5 bases clipped from V and 5 bases from J, the junction kept 6 bases outside the gene matches. The CDR3 loop is CASSPGGREDTQYF. The CDR3 DNA follows: TGTGCCAGCAGTCCGGGAGGGAGGGAAGATACGCAGTATTTT.

The chain carries TRBV6-6 and TRBJ2-5; 7 nucleotides line up with TRBD1. This CDR3 is 14 amino acids long. V lost 5 bases to trimming and J lost 4 bases; unmatched junction nucleotides: 7. CDR1 MNHNY and CDR2 SVGAGI come from the germline V gene (reference sequence). The CDR3 DNA sequence: TGTGCCAGCAGTAAGGGACAGAGCGTAGAGACCCAGTACTTC. This encodes CASSKGQSVETQYF.

This rearrangement joins TRBV27 to TRBJ2-2, with D perhaps given as TRBD1 or TRBD2 (5 bases each). The CDR3 runs 14 residues. Trimming took 5 bases from V and 9 from J, leaving 16 bases between them. The germline V gene has CDR1 MNHEY and CDR2 SMNVEV (reference sequence). The CDR3 loop reads CASSQSVRGWELFF. CDR3 nucleotide sequence: TGTGCCAGCAGTCAATCCGTCCGGGGCTGGGAGCTGTTTTTT.

There are a few counts of this clone. The chain links TRBV29-1 to TRBJ1-2; D possibly corresponds to TRBD1 (5 bases). The CDR3 has 13 amino acids. Germline CDR1 and CDR2: SQVTM and ANQGSEA. V shed 6 bases and J shed 6 bases, with 17 bases lying between them. CDR3: CSVARDVANGYTF. The DNA for the CDR3 is TGCAGCGTCGCCCGGGACGTAGCCAATGGCTACACCTTC.

The rearrangement uses TRBV7-2 and TRBJ2-1; possible D gene TRBD2, 6 bases. The CDR3 length is 12 residues. The germline gives CDR1 SGHTA, CDR2 FQGNSA. V was shortened by 2 bases and J by 10 bases, with 9 bases between the two germline ends. CDR3 bases: TGTGCCAGCAGCTTAAGCGGAGGGGAGCAGTTCTTC. Translated, it gives CASSLSGGEQFF.

A few counts support this clone. This chain's CDR3 is CASSESAGAGEQYF. In nucleotides, the CDR3 is TGTGCCAGCAGTGAATCCGCAGGGGCGGGCGAGCAGTACTTC. The chain employs TRBV2 and TRBJ2-7, with D maybe TRBD1 (6 bases). The germline V gene has CDR1 SNHLY and CDR2 FYNNEI. The CDR3 is 14 amino acids. V was shortened by 2 bases and J by 6 bases, with 14 bases between the two germline ends.

This clone was detected only a few times. The chain links TRBV19 to TRBJ1-5; TRBD1 is a possible D gene (5 bases). The CDR3 is 15 amino acids. Trimming stripped 2 bases from V and 5 bases from J, with 13 bases between. The V gene's germline CDR1 is LNHDA and CDR2 SQIVND (reference sequence). CDR3 sequence (DNA): TGTGCCAGTAGTATATCACGGGGCTCCTATCAGCCCCAGCATTTT. Its protein is CASSISRGSYQPQHF.

The chain is built from TRBV29-1 and TRBJ1-3; D is perhaps TRBD1 (6 bases). CDR1 and CDR2 from the germline V gene are SQVTM and ANQGSEA. Trimming left V 6 bases short and J 1 base short, with 13 bases between. This CDR3 region has 14 residues. CDR3 in DNA: TGCAGCGTCGCTACTACAGGGTCTGGAAACACCATATATTTT. It yields the protein CSVATTGSGNTIYF.

The chain links TRBV28 to TRBJ2-7; 9 nucleotides align to TRBD2. This CDR3 comprises 16 residues. V shed 4 bases and J 4 bases; nucleotides not matched to a gene: 11. CDR1 is MDHEN, CDR2 SYDVKM, per germline. In nucleotides, the CDR3 is TGTGCCAGCAGTTCCGGTAGCGGGAGTAGGTGGTACGAGCAGTACTTC. It codes for CASSSGSGSRWYEQYF.

This clone was seen a handful of times. V and J are TRBV29-1 and TRBJ2-1, with D possibly TRBD2 on 6 matching bases. Germline-derived CDR1 and CDR2 are SQVTM and ANQGSEA. The CDR3 is 14 amino acids. V was cut by 7 bases and J by 7 bases, with 20 bases left in between. This CDR3 is CSGIREPEGNEQFF. In DNA form, the CDR3 reads TGCAGCGGGATTCGGGAGCCCGAGGGGAATGAGCAGTTCTTC.

The V gene is TRBV30, the J gene TRBJ2-1, with D possibly being TRBD1 (5 bases). The germline V gene has CDR1 GTSNPN and CDR2 SVGIG (reference sequence). This CDR3 region has 18 residues. V lost 3 bases, J lost 2 bases, and 23 bases lay in between. The DNA for the CDR3 is TGTGCCTGGAGCTGGCAGGGAAGGATCAGGCTGGCCTACAATGAGCAGTTCTTC. Translated, it gives CAWSWQGRIRLAYNEQFF. Full variable domain (rest looked up from reference TRBV30 and TRBJ2-1): SQTIHQWPATLVQPVGSPLSLECTVEGTSNPNLYWYRQAAGRGLQLLFYSVGIGQISSEVPQNLSASRPQDRQFILSSKKLLLSDSGFYLCAWSWQGRIRLAYNEQFFGPGTRLTVL.

The table lists this clone with a few counts. V gene TRBV2 combines with J gene TRBJ2-3; D might be TRBD2 (6 bases). Trimming took 0 bases from V and 2 from J, leaving 9 bases between them. The germline gives CDR1 SNHLY, CDR2 FYNNEI. The CDR3 loop spans 15 amino acids. The CDR3 sequence: CASSEASGYTDTQYF. The CDR3, as DNA: TGTGCCAGCAGTGAAGCTAGCGGCTACACAGATACGCAGTATTTT.

This clone has more than one count but fewer than ten. The CDR3 sequence: CASSRNSAGLVETQYF. For the CDR3, the DNA is TGCGCCAGCAGCCGCAACTCCGCGGGACTAGTGGAGACCCAGTACTTC. This chain links TRBV4-1 with TRBJ2-5, with 8 bases identical to TRBD2. The germline V gene encodes CDR1 MGHRA and CDR2 YSYEKL. The CDR3 loop spans 16 amino acids. Trimming cost V 4 bases and J 5 bases; bases outside gene matches: 12.

This clone was picked up a small number of times. The V gene is TRBV25-1, the J gene TRBJ1-1, with 8 positions matching TRBD1. Germline V gene data show CDR1 as MGHDK and CDR2 as SYGVNS. The ends lost 5 bases at V and 2 bases at J; junction bases unmatched: 7. The CDR3 has 15 residues. The CDR3 nucleotides read TGTGCCAGCAGTCCAAGGGACAGGCTCAACACTGAAGCTTTCTTT. It translates to CASSPRDRLNTEAFF.

The chain joins TRBV7-2 to TRBJ2-3, with 9 bases matching TRBD2. Losses at the gene ends were 1 base for V and 2 bases for J; bases not matched to a gene: 1. Looked up from germline, CDR1 is SGHTA and CDR2 is FQGNSA. The CDR3 extends over 15 amino acids. The CDR3 region is CASSLGGRATDTQYF. CDR3 DNA sequence: TGTGCCAGCAGCTTAGGCGGGAGGGCCACAGATACGCAGTATTTT.

This rearrangement joins TRBV5-1 to TRBJ2-2; D perhaps matches TRBD2 (5 bases). Trimming removed 1 base from V and 3 bases from J, with 13 bases in between. Per germline, CDR1 SGHRS and CDR2 YFSETQ. The CDR3 contains 16 residues. This chain's CDR3 is CASSLRAGVDTGELFF. The CDR3 DNA reads as TGCGCCAGCAGCTTGAGGGCCGGGGTAGACACCGGGGAGCTGTTTTTT.

The V and J genes are TRBV5-1 and TRBJ2-5, with TRBD2 matching over 7 bases. Germline trimming cut 0 bases from V and 0 bases from J; bases unmatched to any gene: 8. This CDR3 has 17 residues. CDR1 is SGHRS and CDR2 is YFSETQ in the germline V gene. CDR3 DNA: TGCGCCAGCAGCTTGGAACCCAGCGGGGCAAACCAAGAGACCCAGTACTTC. As protein: CASSLEPSGANQETQYF.